One and the same sample provided the 7 T cell receptor beta chains below, sequenced in a study of T cell responses to AZD1222 COVID-19 vaccine. Measured with immunoSEQ multiplex PCR; TCRdb has only the in-frame clones, and not every one. The sample yields roughly 150,000 clones, more than 75% seen once. The sequencing used peripheral blood, collected 28 days after the second AZD1222 dose. The receptors stem from an adult who received the AZD1222 COVID-19 vaccine.

CDR3 bases: TGTGCCAGCAGGACAGTCTACGAGCAGTACTTC. It codes for CASRTVYEQYF. The rearrangement joins TRBV6-5 to TRBJ2-7; tentative D call: TRBD1 (5 bases). The CDR3 totals 11 residues. The germline gives CDR1 MNHEY, CDR2 SVGAGI. V lost 6 bases, J lost 3 bases, and 6 bases lay in between.

The J gene is TRBJ2-2, the V gene TRBV18, with D unclear. Germline V gene lookup returns CDR1 KGHSH and CDR2 LQKENI. The CDR3 extends over 14 amino acids. Trimming removed 9 bases at V and 3 bases at J, with 14 bases between. CDR3 in amino acids: CASSKKVDTGELFF. The CDR3 nucleotides read TGTGCCAGTTCCAAGAAGGTAGACACCGGGGAGCTGTTTTTT.

The chain employs TRBV28 and TRBJ1-2, with 8 positions matching TRBD1. V lost 6 bases, J lost 0 bases, and 9 bases stayed unmatched. CDR1 is MDHEN and CDR2 is SYDVKM in the germline V gene. The CDR3 is 16 residues long. CDR3 nucleotide sequence: TGTGCCAGCAGGACGACAGGGGCGACCTCTAACTATGGCTACACCTTC. Translating gives CASRTTGATSNYGYTF.

A single count supports this clone. The chain employs TRBV6-2 or TRBV6-3 and TRBJ2-7; 13 nucleotides agree with TRBD2. V dropped 4 bases and J dropped 6; count of bases not matched to a gene: 3. This CDR3 contains 14 residues. Germline assignment: CDR1 MNHEY and CDR2 SVGEGT. The CDR3 DNA sequence: TGTGCCAGCAGTTTACTAGCGGGAGGGGTCGAGCAGTACTTC. Protein sequence: CASSLLAGGVEQYF.

The J gene is TRBJ2-3, the V gene TRBV7-3; 13 bases are shared with TRBD2. Germline CDR1 is SGHTA and CDR2 is FQGTGA. The trim removed 5 bases at V and 7 bases at J, leaving 6 bases unmatched. The CDR3 is made up of 15 amino acids. CDR3 nucleotide sequence: TGTGCCAGCAGCAACCCCGGGACTAGCGGGAATACGCAGTATTTT. It encodes CASSNPGTSGNTQYF. Supplemented by reference TRBV7-3 and TRBJ2-3, the full variable domain reads GAGVSQTPSNKVTEKGKYVELRCDPISGHTALYWYRQSLGQGPEFLIYFQGTGAADDSGLPNDRFFAVRPEGSVSTLKIQRTERGDSAVYLCASSNPGTSGNTQYFGPGTRLTVL.

This chain joins TRBV30 and TRBJ2-7; 8 bases are a match to TRBD1. CDR3 length: 13 amino acids. Germline V gene data show CDR1 as GTSNPN and CDR2 as SVGIG (reference sequence). Germline trimming cut 3 bases from V and 4 bases from J; bases unmatched to any gene: 5. The CDR3 coding sequence is TGTGCCTGGAGACCTGGACAGGGATACGAGCAGTACTTC. It is translated as CAWRPGQGYEQYF.

This chain uses TRBV6-5 with TRBJ2-1; D perhaps matches TRBD2 (5 bases). CDR1 is MNHEY, CDR2 SVGAGI, per germline. V lost 6 bases and J 0 bases, leaving 6 bases between the germline ends. This CDR3 spans 13 amino acids. CDR3 loop: CASRRGSYNEQFF. The CDR3 coding sequence is TGTGCCAGCAGACGGGGCTCCTACAATGAGCAGTTCTTC.